This T cell receptor (beta chain) appears in the sequencing data of a study of PD-1 blockade in mismatch repair-deficient tumors. Deletions cut 1 base from V and 8 bases from J, with 14 bases between. The CDR3 runs 14 residues. CDR1 SGHVS and CDR2 FQNEAQ come from the germline V gene. On this clone itself: Its antigen is unknown.

Assay: immunoSEQ multiplex PCR; the TCRdb copy retains only in-frame clones and omits some. This table holds about 14,000 clones, around 86% found once. Time point indicated: identical roughly ten-day culture without peptide (control). Material: cells cultured in vitro, obtained from a patient treated with pembrolizumab. V usage is TRBV7-8 and J usage is TRBJ1-1; D perhaps matches TRBD1 (6 bases). This sequence was found in an adult with mismatch repair-deficient cancer. CDR3 sequence reads: CASSLGGWGHEAFF. The DNA of the CDR3 is TGTGCCAGCAGCTTAGGTGGATGGGGACACGAAGCTTTCTTT.